These 16 T cell receptor beta chains originate from one sample sequenced in a study of T-cell memory formation after mild COVID-19. TCRdb ran MiXCR on the 5' RACE reads and lists one entry per CDR3 protein. The sample has around 150,000 distinct CDR3 sequences; around 10% are singletons. Sequencing was carried out using PBMCs or a T cell subset sorted from them (not recorded which). The source of these receptors is a man aged 18 to 35 who had mild COVID-19 (a few samples of this study predate the infection). Cell type and time point are not known.

The chain carries TRBV9 and TRBJ2-5; the match to TRBD2 covers 9 bases. Germline V gives CDR1 SGDLS, CDR2 YYNGEE. V trimming: 0 bases; J trimming: 1 base; junction bases outside the gene matches: 7. The length of the CDR3 is 17 residues. The CDR3 nucleotides are TGTGCCAGCAGCGTAGGTGTAACTAGCGGGTCCCAAGAGACCCAGTACTTC. This codes for CASSVGVTSGSQETQYF.

The rearrangement uses TRBV5-4 and TRBJ2-3; 7 bases line up with TRBD2. The V and J ends lost 3 bases and 1 base, in that order; junction bases with no gene match: 5. The length of the CDR3 is 15 residues. Germline-derived CDR1 and CDR2 are SGHNT and YYREEE (reference sequence). This chain's CDR3 is CASSSGRYGTDTQYF. The CDR3 DNA is TGTGCCAGCAGCTCCGGGAGGTACGGCACAGATACGCAGTATTTT.

J is TRBJ1-1 and V is TRBV10-3; the D gene is possibly TRBD1 (5 bases). Trimming pared 10 bases from V and 3 bases from J, leaving 12 bases between. Germline CDR1 reads ENHRY; CDR2 reads SYGVKD. The CDR3 covers 12 residues. The CDR3 DNA sequence: TGTGCCACCCGGCGGGGGGACACTGAAGCTTTCTTT. This gives the protein CATRRGDTEAFF.

This clonotype was counted a few times. The chain recombines TRBV20-1 with TRBJ2-5; the match to TRBD2 covers 10 bases. The germline CDR1 and CDR2 sequences are DFQATT and SNEGSKA (reference sequence). The CDR3 is 15 residues long. V lost 6 bases and J lost 1; bases outside the gene matches: 8. CDR3 nucleotide sequence: TGCAGTGCCCCGCCGGCTAGCGGGGGCCAAGAGACCCAGTACTTC. Amino acids: CSAPPASGGQETQYF.

This clonotype turned up a few times. This chain joins TRBV6-6 and TRBJ1-5; 11 bases fit TRBD1. The junction had 6 bases not matched to a gene; V was cut back by 5 bases and J by 3 bases. CDR3 size: 16 residues. In germline, CDR1 is MNHNY, CDR2 SVGAGI (reference sequence). The CDR3 region is CASSRGQGAINQPQHF. The CDR3 bases are TGTGCCAGCAGTCGTGGACAGGGGGCCATCAATCAGCCCCAGCATTTT.

There are a few counts of this clonotype. The V and J genes are TRBV29-1 and TRBJ2-1; D is perhaps TRBD2 (5 bases). This CDR3 contains 13 residues. Trimming took off 2 bases at V and 1 base at J, with 6 bases between the two ends. The germline V gene has CDR1 SQVTM and CDR2 ANQGSEA. CDR3 DNA: TGCAGCGTTGAAACTAGTTCCTACAATGAGCAGTTCTTC. This gives the protein CSVETSSYNEQFF.

This clonotype was seen more than once but under ten times. This rearrangement joins TRBV7-3 to TRBJ2-3; D not certain. The germline CDR1 and CDR2 sequences are SGHTA and FQGTGA. The CDR3 covers 13 residues. V shed 5 bases and J shed 2 bases, with 8 bases lying between them. The chain's CDR3 is CASSIGSTDTQYF. CDR3 nucleotides: TGTGCCAGCAGCATAGGATCCACAGATACGCAGTATTTT.

This clonotype was seen only a few times. V is TRBV5-1 and J is TRBJ1-6, with 8 bases matching TRBD1. CDR3 size: 15 residues. Germline CDR1 is SGHRS and CDR2 is YFSETQ. Trimming cost V 0 bases and J 10 bases; bases outside gene matches: 6. The CDR3 bases are TGCGCCAGCAGCTTGGATCTCAGGGGGCACTCACCCCTCCACTTT. Residues: CASSLDLRGHSPLHF.

At least ten counts were recorded for this clonotype. This chain joins TRBV5-1 and TRBJ2-5, with 9 bases identical to TRBD2. CDR3 length: 16 residues. CDR1 is SGHRS, CDR2 YFSETQ, per germline. The trim removed 5 bases at V and 2 bases at J, leaving 10 bases unmatched. The CDR3 nucleotides read TGCGCCAGCAGACCCCAGACTAGCGGAACACAAGAGACCCAGTACTTC. It encodes CASRPQTSGTQETQYF.

This clonotype has only a few counts. The chain is built from TRBV20-1 and TRBJ2-1; 9 nucleotides align to TRBD2. Germline V gene data show CDR1 as DFQATT and CDR2 as SNEGSKA (reference sequence). Trimming removed 3 bases from V and 5 bases from J; junction bases left unmatched: 11. CDR3 size: 16 residues. As DNA, the CDR3 is TGCAGTGCTAGGACCCCTGGGCGGGGGGGCGACAATGAGCAGTTCTTC. Translation gives CSARTPGRGGDNEQFF.

This clonotype was observed a handful of times. For the CDR3, the DNA is TGTGCCAGCAGCCAAGTGATTCGGGCCGGGGAAGGTGAGCAGTTCTTC. Protein sequence: CASSQVIRAGEGEQFF. The chain joins TRBV3-1 to TRBJ2-1; D is possibly TRBD2 (5 bases). The CDR3 consists of 16 residues. Germline values: CDR1 LGHDT, CDR2 YNNKEL (reference sequence). V was shortened by 1 base and J by 9 bases, with 19 bases between the two germline ends.

This chain links TRBV5-8 with TRBJ2-5; a weak D match, TRBD1 (6 bases). Germline V gives CDR1 SGHTS, CDR2 YDEGEE. The CDR3 loop spans 13 amino acids. Trimming removed 3 bases at V and 5 bases at J, with 11 bases between. The chain's CDR3 is CASSYAGVETQYF. The CDR3 DNA is TGTGCCAGCAGCTACGCAGGGGTCGAGACCCAGTACTTC.

This clonotype was detected ten times or more. The CDR3 sequence: CASTPGSTDTQYF. As DNA, the CDR3 is TGTGCCAGCACTCCGGGCAGCACAGATACGCAGTATTTT. The V gene is TRBV6-2 or TRBV6-3, the J gene TRBJ2-3; no definite D call. The V gene lost 7 bases and the J gene lost 0 bases, with 8 bases spanning the gap. Germline CDR1 reads MNHEY; CDR2 reads SVGEGT. The CDR3 loop spans 13 amino acids.

The chain employs TRBV7-9 and TRBJ2-4; maybe TRBD2 (6 bases). This CDR3 region has 15 residues. The V and J ends lost 1 base and 3 bases respectively, with 10 bases between them. Per the germline V gene, CDR1 is SEHNR and CDR2 is FQNEAQ (reference sequence). The CDR3: CASSLVRGGKNIQYF. In DNA, the CDR3 is TGTGCCAGCAGCTTAGTGCGGGGAGGCAAAAACATTCAGTACTTC.

A few counts support this clonotype. The rearrangement uses TRBV5-6 and TRBJ2-7; D call uncertain. The CDR3 covers 12 residues. Germline assignment: CDR1 SGHDT and CDR2 YYEEEE. The V gene lost 1 base and the J gene lost 2 bases, with 4 bases spanning the gap. The CDR3 protein is CASSLYTYEQYV. Here the CDR3 DNA reads TGTGCCAGCAGCTTGTATACCTACGAGCAGTACGTC.

The chain recombines TRBV28 with TRBJ2-7, with D perhaps assigned TRBD1 or TRBD2 (6 bases each). Trimming removed 11 bases from V and 7 bases from J, with 15 bases in between. The V gene's germline CDR1 is MDHEN and CDR2 SYDVKM. CDR3 length: 11 amino acids. The CDR3 nucleotides read TGTGCCGCAGGGGAGGTTTGGGAGCAGTACGTC. This translates into CAAGEVWEQYV.